These 24 T cell receptor beta chains came from one sample sequenced in a study of T cell responses to AZD1222 COVID-19 vaccine. TCRdb keeps only in-frame clones here, not all; method: immunoSEQ multiplex PCR. The sample contains some 60,000 clones, 70% to 80% of which appear only once. Sequencing was performed on peripheral blood, taken 28 days after the second AZD1222 dose. Receptors were obtained from an adult who received the AZD1222 COVID-19 vaccine.

This clone has just a few counts. As DNA, the CDR3 is TGTGCCAGCAGCTGGGGGACAGGATCAAATGAAAAACTGTTTTTT. This gives the protein CASSWGTGSNEKLFF. The gene calls are TRBV5-6 and TRBJ1-4, with TRBD1 matching over 8 bases. After removal of 3 bases from V and 5 bases from J, the junction contained 6 bases not matched to a gene. Germline loops: CDR1 SGHDT, CDR2 YYEEEE. This CDR3 spans 15 amino acids.

The chain employs TRBV7-8 and TRBJ2-3; D is possibly TRBD1 (6 bases). The CDR3 consists of 13 residues. Germline CDR1 reads SGHVS; CDR2 reads FQNEAQ. The ends were cut back, 8 bases at V and 6 bases at J, with 15 bases in the middle. In nucleotides, the CDR3 is TGTGCCAGCGGAAAAGGGGGTCAGGATACGCAGTATTTT. Its protein product is CASGKGGQDTQYF.

V is TRBV2 and J is TRBJ1-1; D remains ambiguous. The germline CDR1 and CDR2 sequences are SNHLY and FYNNEI. V lost 7 bases to trimming and J lost 3 bases, with 12 bases between them. The CDR3 extends over 13 amino acids. This CDR3 reads CASIRARDTEAFF. The CDR3, as DNA: TGTGCCAGCATTCGAGCTAGGGACACTGAAGCTTTCTTT.

The J gene is TRBJ1-5, the V gene TRBV19; 10 nucleotides align to TRBD1. Germline-derived CDR1 and CDR2 are LNHDA and SQIVND (reference sequence). V lost 5 bases and J lost 2; bases outside the gene matches: 15. CDR3 length: 19 amino acids. For the CDR3, the DNA is TGTGCCAGTAGTTTCCGGGACAGGGGTGAGCGCACTGGCAATCAGCCCCAGCATTTT. Protein sequence: CASSFRDRGERTGNQPQHF.

J is TRBJ1-1 and V is TRBV3-1 (or the pseudogene TRBV3-2); 8 nucleotides agree with TRBD1. The CDR3 spans 15 residues. Germline V gene data show CDR1 as LGHDT and CDR2 as YNNKEL (reference sequence). V gave up 4 bases and J gave up 11 bases; unmatched junction bases: 15. This CDR3 is CASSPSAPTGVMAFF. CDR3 nucleotide sequence: TGTGCCAGCAGCCCATCCGCTCCGACAGGGGTGATGGCTTTCTTT.

A few counts support this clone. V gene TRBV18 combines with J gene TRBJ2-7, with a tentative D call TRBD1 (7 bases). This CDR3 contains 13 residues. The germline V gene encodes CDR1 KGHSH and CDR2 LQKENI. Trimming removed 3 bases at V and 7 bases at J, with 13 bases between. The CDR3 DNA follows: TGTGCCAGCTCACCGGGACTCAGGGGGGAGCAGTACTTC. Amino acids: CASSPGLRGEQYF.

In the case of this clone: Compared with germline, one end of the junction differs, possibly owing to a read error. The same CDR3 arises from other DNA sequences in this sample as well. V gene TRBV11-3 combines with J gene TRBJ2-3; D is perhaps TRBD2 (9 bases). This CDR3 comprises 16 residues. Per the germline V gene, CDR1 is SGHNT and CDR2 is YENEEA. In nucleotides, the CDR3 is TGTGCCAGCAGCTTAAGACAGGGGACTAGCACAGATACGCAATATTTT. Residues: CASSLRQGTSTDTQYF.

The CDR3 nucleotides are TGTGCCAGCAGCTTAGGATTCTATGGCTACACCTTC. Translating it yields CASSLGFYGYTF. V is TRBV7-2 and J is TRBJ1-2; D ambiguous. Trimming shortened V by 1 base and J by 4 bases, and 4 bases separated the two germline ends. The CDR3 is 12 amino acids. Germline CDR1 SGHTA, CDR2 FQGNSA.

The chain uses TRBV29-1 and TRBJ2-7, with 7 bases identical to TRBD1. Germline assignment: CDR1 SQVTM and CDR2 ANQGSEA. The CDR3 extends over 12 amino acids. The V segment lost 7 bases and the J segment 2 bases; nucleotides outside the gene matches: 5. CDR3 region: CSALGQTYEQYF. CDR3 nucleotide sequence: TGCAGCGCCCTGGGACAGACCTACGAGCAGTACTTC.

This clone came up once. The gene calls are TRBV6-5 and TRBJ2-5; D is ambiguous. This CDR3 is 13 amino acids long. Germline V gene lookup returns CDR1 MNHEY and CDR2 SVGAGI. Trimming removed 2 bases at V and 9 bases at J, with 13 bases between. The CDR3, as DNA: TGTGCCAGCAGTTACACGATGTCCGGACCCCAGTACTTC. Protein product: CASSYTMSGPQYF.

The chain recombines TRBV10-2 with TRBJ2-1; D not certain. There are 11 residues in the CDR3. The V and J ends lost 6 bases and 7 bases respectively, with 7 bases between them. The germline gives CDR1 WSHSY, CDR2 SAAADI. The CDR3 nucleotides are TGCGCCAGCAGGGTGAATAATGAGCAGTTCTTC. It is translated as CASRVNNEQFF.

The chain uses TRBV12-3 or TRBV12-4 and TRBJ1-2, with TRBD1 identical over 7 bases. The junction had 7 bases not matched to a gene; V was cut back by 6 bases and J by 6 bases. CDR3 size: 13 residues. The CDR3 is CASSLRQGDGYTF. CDR3 nucleotide sequence: TGTGCCAGCAGCCTCCGACAGGGCGATGGCTACACCTTC.

The genes are TRBV28 and TRBJ1-6; maybe TRBD1 (6 bases). Per germline, CDR1 MDHEN and CDR2 SYDVKM. Trimming shortened V by 3 bases and J by 11 bases, and 11 bases separated the two germline ends. CDR3 length: 13 residues. CDR3 nucleotides: TGTGCCAGCAGTTTTAACAGGGTGCCACCCCTCCACTTT. It codes for CASSFNRVPPLHF.

V and J are TRBV6-6 and TRBJ1-2; D remains ambiguous. The V and J ends lost 8 bases and 5 bases respectively, with 9 bases between them. CDR1 is MNHNY and CDR2 is SVGAGI in the germline V gene (reference sequence). The CDR3 covers 11 residues. The CDR3 protein is CASYGSYGYTF. DNA of the CDR3: TGTGCCAGCTACGGATCATATGGCTACACCTTC.

The chain uses TRBV28 and TRBJ1-2; 10 nucleotides align to TRBD1. CDR1 is MDHEN and CDR2 is SYDVKM in the germline V gene. V shed 7 bases, J shed 8 bases, and the junction held 13 bases outside the gene matches. CDR3 size: 15 residues. The CDR3: CASTLGFRDRGGYTF. The CDR3 bases are TGTGCCAGCACCTTGGGTTTCCGGGACAGGGGAGGCTACACCTTC.

This chain joins TRBV5-4 and TRBJ1-2, with no clear D. This CDR3 has 15 residues. V shed 0 bases and J shed 4 bases, with 13 bases lying between them. Germline CDR1 is SGHNT and CDR2 is YYREEE (reference sequence). CDR3 coding DNA: TGTGCCAGCAGCTTGGGGACCGACCTCTTCTATGGCTACACCTTC. Amino acid sequence: CASSLGTDLFYGYTF.

The genes are TRBV9 and TRBJ1-1, with TRBD1 as a possible D gene (5 bases). Germline V gene lookup returns CDR1 SGDLS and CDR2 YYNGEE. V lost 5 bases and J 1 base, leaving 9 bases between the germline ends. The CDR3 sequence is 13 residues long. The CDR3 DNA reads as TGTGCCAGCAGTATGGGGGAGAACACTGAAGCTTTCTTT. Amino acids: CASSMGENTEAFF.

The chain employs TRBV5-6 and TRBJ1-2; possibly TRBD1 for D (6 bases). CDR1 and CDR2 from the germline V gene are SGHDT and YYEEEE. Trimming shortened V by 4 bases and J by 2 bases, and 15 bases separated the two germline ends. This CDR3 region has 15 residues. The CDR3 region is CASSPTTGVNYGYTF. CDR3 coding DNA: TGTGCCAGCAGCCCGACGACAGGAGTAAACTATGGCTACACCTTC.

The chain combines TRBV19 with TRBJ1-5; no clear D gene. V was cut by 7 bases and J by 5 bases, with 12 bases left in between. Per the germline V gene, CDR1 is LNHDA and CDR2 is SQIVND (reference sequence). The CDR3 length is 13 residues. CDR3 nucleotides: TGTGCCAGTACCCACTCTGGAGATCAGCCCCAGCATTTT. Its protein is CASTHSGDQPQHF.

The table lists this clone with a few counts. The chain has TRBV18 and TRBJ1-6; no clear D gene. V shed 1 base and J shed 4 bases, with 8 bases lying between them. This CDR3 is 15 amino acids long. The germline V gene encodes CDR1 KGHSH and CDR2 LQKENI. The CDR3 loop reads CASSPQGPYNSPLHF. The CDR3 nucleotides are TGTGCCAGCTCACCACAGGGTCCGTATAATTCACCCCTCCACTTT.

The chain is built from TRBV19 and TRBJ1-2; D is ambiguous. This CDR3 contains 14 residues. V lost 3 bases and J lost 2, with 10 bases in between. Looked up from germline, CDR1 is LNHDA and CDR2 is SQIVND (reference sequence). The CDR3 is CASSMEHRNYGYTF. The CDR3 coding sequence is TGTGCCAGTAGTATGGAGCACAGAAACTATGGCTACACCTTC.

V gene TRBV7-7 combines with J gene TRBJ1-3, with TRBD1 as a possible D gene (5 bases). Germline V gene lookup returns CDR1 SSHAT and CDR2 FNYEAQ (reference sequence). The CDR3 extends over 15 amino acids. V was pared by 4 bases and J by 1 base, with 11 bases between. CDR3 sequence (DNA): TGTGCCAGCAGCTCCTCCGCAGGGTCTGGAAACACCATATATTTT. Translation gives CASSSSAGSGNTIYF.

Only one count was recorded for this clone. The CDR3 DNA reads as TGTGCCACAAACAGGGGATCCTACGAGCAGTACTTC. As protein: CATNRGSYEQYF. This sequence joins TRBV12-3 or TRBV12-4 and TRBJ2-7, with 7 nucleotides matching TRBD1. CDR3 size: 12 residues. Trimming removed 10 bases from V and 1 base from J; junction bases left unmatched: 4.

Points on this clone: The sample has other DNA sequences that encode this CDR3 too. This sequence joins TRBV6-5 and TRBJ1-5; D is uncertain. This CDR3 spans 12 amino acids. Per germline, CDR1 MNHEY and CDR2 SVGAGI. V lost 6 bases and J lost 3, with 6 bases in between. The CDR3 bases are TGTGCCAGCAGAGACTCCAATCAGCCCCAGCATTTT. As protein: CASRDSNQPQHF.